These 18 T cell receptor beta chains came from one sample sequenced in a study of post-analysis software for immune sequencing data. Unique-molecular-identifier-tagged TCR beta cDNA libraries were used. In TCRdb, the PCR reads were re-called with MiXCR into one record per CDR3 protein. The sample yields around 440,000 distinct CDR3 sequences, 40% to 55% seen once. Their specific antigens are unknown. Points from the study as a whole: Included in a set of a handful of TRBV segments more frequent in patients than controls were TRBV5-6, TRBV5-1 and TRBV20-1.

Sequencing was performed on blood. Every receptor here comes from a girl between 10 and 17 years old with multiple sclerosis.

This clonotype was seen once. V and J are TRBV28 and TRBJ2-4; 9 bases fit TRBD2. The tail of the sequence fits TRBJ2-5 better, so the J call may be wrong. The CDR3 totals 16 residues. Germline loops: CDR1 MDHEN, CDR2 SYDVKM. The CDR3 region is CASSSAPTSGKETQYF. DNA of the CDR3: TGTGCCAGCAGTTCCGCCCCGACTAGCGGAAAAGAGACCCAGTACTTC.

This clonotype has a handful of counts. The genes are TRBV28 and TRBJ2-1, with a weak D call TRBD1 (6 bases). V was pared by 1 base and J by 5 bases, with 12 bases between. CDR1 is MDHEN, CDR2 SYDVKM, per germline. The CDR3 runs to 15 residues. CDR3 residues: CASSLSRDTNNEQFF. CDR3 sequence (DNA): TGTGCCAGCAGTTTATCAAGGGACACCAACAATGAGCAGTTCTTC.

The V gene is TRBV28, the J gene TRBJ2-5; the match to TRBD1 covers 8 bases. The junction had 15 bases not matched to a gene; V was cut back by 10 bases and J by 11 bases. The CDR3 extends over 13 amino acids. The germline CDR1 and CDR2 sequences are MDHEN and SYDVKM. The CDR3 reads CATTGGFLNEQYF. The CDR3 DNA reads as TGTGCCACTACAGGGGGTTTCCTAAATGAGCAGTACTTC.

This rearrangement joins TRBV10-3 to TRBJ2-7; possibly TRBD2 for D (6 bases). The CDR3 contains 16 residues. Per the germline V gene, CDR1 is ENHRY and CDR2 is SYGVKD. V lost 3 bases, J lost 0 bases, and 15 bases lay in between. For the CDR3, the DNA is TGTGCCATCAGTGATGGGGGGAGGCCGAGCTCCTACGAGCAGTACTTC. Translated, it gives CAISDGGRPSSYEQYF.

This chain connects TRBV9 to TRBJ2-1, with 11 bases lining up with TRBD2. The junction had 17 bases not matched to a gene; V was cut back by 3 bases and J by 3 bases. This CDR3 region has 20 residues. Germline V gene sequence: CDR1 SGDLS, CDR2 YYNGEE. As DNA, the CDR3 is TGTGCCAGCAGCGATAGGCCGGGACTAGCGGTTGCCCTGGACTACAATGAGCAGTTCTTC. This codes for CASSDRPGLAVALDYNEQFF.

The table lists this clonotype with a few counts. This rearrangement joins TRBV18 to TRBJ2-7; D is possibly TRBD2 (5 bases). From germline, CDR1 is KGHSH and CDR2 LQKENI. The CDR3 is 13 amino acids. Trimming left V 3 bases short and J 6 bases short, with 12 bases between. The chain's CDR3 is CASSPGLALEQYF. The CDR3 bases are TGTGCCAGCTCACCCGGACTGGCCCTCGAGCAGTACTTC. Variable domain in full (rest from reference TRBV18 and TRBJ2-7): NAGVMQNPRHLVRRRGQEARLRCSPMKGHSHVYWYRQLPEEGLKFMVYLQKENIIDESGMPKERFSAEFPKEGPSILRIQQVVRGDSAAYFCASSPGLALEQYFGPGTRLTVT.

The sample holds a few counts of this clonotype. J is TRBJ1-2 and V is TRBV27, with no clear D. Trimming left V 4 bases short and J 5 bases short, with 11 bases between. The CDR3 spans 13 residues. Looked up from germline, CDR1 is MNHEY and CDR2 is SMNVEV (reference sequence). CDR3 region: CASSWQMGYGYTF. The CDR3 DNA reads TGTGCCAGCAGTTGGCAGATGGGGTATGGCTACACCTTC.

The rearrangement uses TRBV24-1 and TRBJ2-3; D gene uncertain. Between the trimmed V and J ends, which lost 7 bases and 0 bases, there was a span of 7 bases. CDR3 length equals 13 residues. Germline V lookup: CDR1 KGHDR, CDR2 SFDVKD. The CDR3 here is CATRSDSTDTQYF. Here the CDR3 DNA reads TGTGCCACCAGGTCCGACAGCACAGATACGCAGTATTTT.

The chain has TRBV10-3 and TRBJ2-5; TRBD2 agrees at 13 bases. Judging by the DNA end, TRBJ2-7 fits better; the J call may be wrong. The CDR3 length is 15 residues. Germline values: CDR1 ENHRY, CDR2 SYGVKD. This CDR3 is CAIRRTSGSAYEQYF. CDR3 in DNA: TGTGCCATCAGAAGGACTAGCGGGAGCGCTTACGAGCAGTACTTC.

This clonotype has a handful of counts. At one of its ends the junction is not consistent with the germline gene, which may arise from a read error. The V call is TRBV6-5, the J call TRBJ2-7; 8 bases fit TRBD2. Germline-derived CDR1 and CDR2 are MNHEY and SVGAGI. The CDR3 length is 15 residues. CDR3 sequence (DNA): TGTGCCAGCAGTTCGGCTAGCGGGCTTTCCTACGGGCAGTACTTC. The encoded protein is CASSSASGLSYGQYF.

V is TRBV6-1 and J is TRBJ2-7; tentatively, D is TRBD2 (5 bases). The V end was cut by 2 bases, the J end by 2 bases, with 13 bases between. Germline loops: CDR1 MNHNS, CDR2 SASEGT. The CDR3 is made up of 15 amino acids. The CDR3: CASSEIGLSPYEQYF. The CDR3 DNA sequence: TGTGCCAGCAGTGAAATTGGACTCTCCCCCTACGAGCAGTACTTC.

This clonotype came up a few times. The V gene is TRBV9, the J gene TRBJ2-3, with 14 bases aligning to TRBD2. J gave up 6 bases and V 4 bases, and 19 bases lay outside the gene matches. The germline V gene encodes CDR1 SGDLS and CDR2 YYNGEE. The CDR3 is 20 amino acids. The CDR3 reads CASSPRRGTSGSSGADTQYF. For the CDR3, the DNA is TGTGCCAGCAGCCCTCGGCGGGGGACTAGCGGGAGTAGCGGGGCCGATACGCAGTATTTT.

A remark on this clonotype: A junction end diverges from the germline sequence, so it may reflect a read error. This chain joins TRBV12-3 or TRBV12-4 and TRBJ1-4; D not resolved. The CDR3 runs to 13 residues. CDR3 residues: CVSSPGLEEKLFF. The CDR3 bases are TGTGTCAGCAGTCCAGGACTGGAGGAAAAACTGTTTTTT.

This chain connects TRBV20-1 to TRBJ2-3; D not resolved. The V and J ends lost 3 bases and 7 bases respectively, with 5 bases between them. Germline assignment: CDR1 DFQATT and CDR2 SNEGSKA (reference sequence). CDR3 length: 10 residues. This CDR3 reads CSASQNTQYF. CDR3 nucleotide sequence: TGCAGTGCTAGCCAAAATACGCAGTATTTT.

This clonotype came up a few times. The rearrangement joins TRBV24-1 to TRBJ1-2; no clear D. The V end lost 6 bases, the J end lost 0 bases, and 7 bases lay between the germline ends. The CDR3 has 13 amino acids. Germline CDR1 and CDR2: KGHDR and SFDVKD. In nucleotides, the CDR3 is TGTGCCACCAGTACGTCTACTAACTATGGCTACACCTTC. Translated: CATSTSTNYGYTF.

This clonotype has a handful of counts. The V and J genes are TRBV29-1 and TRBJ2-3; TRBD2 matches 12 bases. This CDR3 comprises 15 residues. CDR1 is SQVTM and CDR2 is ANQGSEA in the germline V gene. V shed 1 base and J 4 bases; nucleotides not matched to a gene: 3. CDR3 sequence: CSVEVTSGRADTQYF. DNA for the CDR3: TGCAGCGTTGAAGTGACTAGCGGGAGAGCAGATACGCAGTATTTT.

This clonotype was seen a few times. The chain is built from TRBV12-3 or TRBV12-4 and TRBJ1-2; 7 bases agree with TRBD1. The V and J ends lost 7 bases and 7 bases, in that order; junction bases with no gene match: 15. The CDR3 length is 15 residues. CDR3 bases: TGTGCCAGCACCCTCCGGTACAGGGGAGTAAGTGGCTACACCTTC. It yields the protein CASTLRYRGVSGYTF.

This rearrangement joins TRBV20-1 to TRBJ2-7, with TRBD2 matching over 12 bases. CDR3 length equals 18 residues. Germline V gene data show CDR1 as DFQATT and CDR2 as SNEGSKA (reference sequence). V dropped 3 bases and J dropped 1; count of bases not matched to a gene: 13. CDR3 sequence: CSASRSAGLAGYSYEQYF. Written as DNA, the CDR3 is TGCAGTGCTAGCCGCAGCGCTGGACTAGCGGGATATTCCTACGAGCAGTACTTC.